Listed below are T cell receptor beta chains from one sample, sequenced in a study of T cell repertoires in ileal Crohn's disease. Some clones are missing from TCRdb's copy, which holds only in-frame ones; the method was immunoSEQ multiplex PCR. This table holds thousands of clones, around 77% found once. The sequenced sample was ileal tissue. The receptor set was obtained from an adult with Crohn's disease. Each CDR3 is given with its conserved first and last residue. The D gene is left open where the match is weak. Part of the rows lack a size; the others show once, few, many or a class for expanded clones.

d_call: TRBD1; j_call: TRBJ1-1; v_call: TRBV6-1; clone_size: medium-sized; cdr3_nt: TGTGCCAGCAGTGCACAGGGGCAGAACACTGAAGCTTTCTTT; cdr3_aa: CASSAQGQNTEAFF
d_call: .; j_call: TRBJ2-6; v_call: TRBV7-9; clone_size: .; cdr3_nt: TGTGCCAGCAGCTTAGCGGGGGGGCCCGTCGCTGGGGCCAACGTCCTGACTTTC; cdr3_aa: CASSLAGGPVAGANVLTF
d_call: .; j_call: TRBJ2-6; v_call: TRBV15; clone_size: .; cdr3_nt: TGTGCCACCAGCAGGGGACCAGGCTCTGGGGCCAACGTCCTGACTTTC; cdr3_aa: CATSRGPGSGANVLTF
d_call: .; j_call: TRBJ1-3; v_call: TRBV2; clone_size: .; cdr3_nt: TGTGCCAGCAGCCGGGAGTTAAACACCATATATTTT; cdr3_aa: CASSRELNTIYF
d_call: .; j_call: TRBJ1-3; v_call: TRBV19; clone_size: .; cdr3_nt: TGTGCCAGTAGCCCTCGGGCGGGCTCTGGAAACACCATATATTTT; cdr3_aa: CASSPRAGSGNTIYF
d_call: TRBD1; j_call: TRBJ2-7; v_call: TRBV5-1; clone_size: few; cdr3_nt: TGCGCCAGCAGTCTCAGGGGGCCTACCTACGAGCAGTACTTC; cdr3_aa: CASSLRGPTYEQYF
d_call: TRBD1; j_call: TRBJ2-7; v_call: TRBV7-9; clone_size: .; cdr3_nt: TGTGCCAGCAGTGGACAGGGTAACGACGAGCAGTACTTC; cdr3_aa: CASSGQGNDEQYF
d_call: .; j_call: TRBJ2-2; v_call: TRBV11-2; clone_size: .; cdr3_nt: TGTGCCAGCAGTTTCGACAGGAACACCGGGGAGCTGTTTTTT; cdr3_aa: CASSFDRNTGELFF
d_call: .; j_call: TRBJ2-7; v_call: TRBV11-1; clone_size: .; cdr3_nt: TGTGCCAGCAGCTTATCCCATGACACCAGCGGCTACGAGCAGTACTTC; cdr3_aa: CASSLSHDTSGYEQYF
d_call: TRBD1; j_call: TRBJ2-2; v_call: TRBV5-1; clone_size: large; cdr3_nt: TGCGCCAGCAGCTTGGCGGTGGGACAGGGTAGGACCGGGGAGCTGTTTTTT; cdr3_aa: CASSLAVGQGRTGELFF
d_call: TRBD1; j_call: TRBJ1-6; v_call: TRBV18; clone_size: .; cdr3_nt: TGTGCCAGCTCACCCTTAGGGGACAGGGCTTCACCCCTCCACTTT; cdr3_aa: CASSPLGDRASPLHF
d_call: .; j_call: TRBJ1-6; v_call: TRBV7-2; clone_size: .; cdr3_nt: TGTGCCAGCAGCTTACAGGGTCTGAGCTCCTATAATTCACCCCTCCACTTT; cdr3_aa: CASSLQGLSSYNSPLHF
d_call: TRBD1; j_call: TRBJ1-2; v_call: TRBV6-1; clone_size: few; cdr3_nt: TGTGCCAGCAGGGTGGGACAGTACTATGGCTACACCTTC; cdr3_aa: CASRVGQYYGYTF
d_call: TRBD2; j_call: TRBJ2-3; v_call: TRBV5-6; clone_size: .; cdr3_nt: TGTGCCAGCAGCACGGGACTAGCGGGGGCCTTCACAGATACGCAGTATTTT; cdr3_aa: CASSTGLAGAFTDTQYF
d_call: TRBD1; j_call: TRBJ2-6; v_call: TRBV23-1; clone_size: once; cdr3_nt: TGCGCCAGCAGTCCATTACTACCGGGACAGGGACAGGCTGGGGCCAACGTCCTGACTTTC; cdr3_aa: CASSPLLPGQGQAGANVLTF
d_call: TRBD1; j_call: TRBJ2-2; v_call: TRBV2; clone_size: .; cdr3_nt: TGTGCCAGCAGAGCCGGGACAGGGAACACCGGGGAGCTGTTTTTT; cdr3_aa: CASRAGTGNTGELFF
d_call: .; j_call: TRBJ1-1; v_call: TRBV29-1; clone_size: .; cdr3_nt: TGCAGCGTTGAAGGGCTGGGGGGGTCTGAAGCTTTCTTT; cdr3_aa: CSVEGLGGSEAFF
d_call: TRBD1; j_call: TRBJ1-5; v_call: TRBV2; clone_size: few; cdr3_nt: TGTGCCAGCAGTGAACCAGGGGGGGATCAGCCCCAGCATTTT; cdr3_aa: CASSEPGGDQPQHF
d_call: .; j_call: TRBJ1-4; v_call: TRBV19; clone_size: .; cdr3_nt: TGTGCCAGTAGTATAATGACAGCGATTAATGAAAAACTGTTTTTT; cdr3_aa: CASSIMTAINEKLFF
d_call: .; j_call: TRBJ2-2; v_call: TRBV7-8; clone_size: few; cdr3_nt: TGTGCCAGCAGCCCGATCGTTCCGGGAGATTTAAACACCGGGGAGCTGTTTTTT; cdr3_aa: CASSPIVPGDLNTGELFF
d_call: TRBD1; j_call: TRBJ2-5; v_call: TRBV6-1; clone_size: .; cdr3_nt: TGTGCCAGCAGTGAACGCGCAGGGGGCTTTGCGGAGACCCAGTACTTC; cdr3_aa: CASSERAGGFAETQYF
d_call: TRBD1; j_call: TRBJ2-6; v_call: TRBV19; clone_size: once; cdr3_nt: TGTGCCAGCCGGGACAGGGGGGTCTCTGGGGCCAACGTCCTGACTTTC; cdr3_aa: CASRDRGVSGANVLTF
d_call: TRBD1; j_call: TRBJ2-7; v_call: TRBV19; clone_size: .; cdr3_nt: TGTGCCAGTAGTATGGACAGGGTACAAGTCTACGAGCAGTACTTC; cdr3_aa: CASSMDRVQVYEQYF
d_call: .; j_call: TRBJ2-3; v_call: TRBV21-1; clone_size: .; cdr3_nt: TGTGCCAGCAGCCTAACCAGGGACAGGAAAGGAGATACGCAGTATTTT; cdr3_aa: CASSLTRDRKGDTQYF
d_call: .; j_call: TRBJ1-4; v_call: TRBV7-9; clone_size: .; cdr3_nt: TGTGCCAGCCAGCGGGGGGCCGGTGAAAAACTGTTTTTT; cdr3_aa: CASQRGAGEKLFF
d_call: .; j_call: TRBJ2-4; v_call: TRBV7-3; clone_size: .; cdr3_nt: TGTGCCAGCAGCTTAGATGGGTCGCTCGACATTCAGTACTTC; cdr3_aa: CASSLDGSLDIQYF
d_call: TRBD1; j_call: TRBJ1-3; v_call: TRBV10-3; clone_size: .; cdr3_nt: TGTGCCATCAGTCCAGGACCCGGGACAGGGTTACTATCTGGAAACACCATATATTTT; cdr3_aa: CAISPGPGTGLLSGNTIYF
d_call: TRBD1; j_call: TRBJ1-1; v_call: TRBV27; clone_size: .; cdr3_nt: TGTGCCAGCAGTTGGACAGGCGGCTTGAACACTGAAGCTTTCTTT; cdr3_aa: CASSWTGGLNTEAFF
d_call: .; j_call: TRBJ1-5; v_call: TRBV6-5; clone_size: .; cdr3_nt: TGTGCCAGCAGTTACTCCTCGGGTATAGAATGGCCCCAGCATTTT; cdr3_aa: CASSYSSGIEWPQHF
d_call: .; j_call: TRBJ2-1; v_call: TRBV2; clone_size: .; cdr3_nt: TGTGCCAGCAGTCCCCAAGTTTTAGCGGAGACTGAGCAGTTCTTC; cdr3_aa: CASSPQVLAETEQFF
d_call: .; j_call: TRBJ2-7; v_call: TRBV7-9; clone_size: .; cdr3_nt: TGTGCCAGCAGCCCGAGGACCTACGAGCAGTACTTC; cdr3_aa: CASSPRTYEQYF
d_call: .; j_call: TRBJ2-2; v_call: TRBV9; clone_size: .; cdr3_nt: TGTGCCAGCAGCGTAGTCGAGGGGGTTAACGGGGAGCTGTTTTTT; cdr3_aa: CASSVVEGVNGELFF
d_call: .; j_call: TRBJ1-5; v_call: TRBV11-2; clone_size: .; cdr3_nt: TGTGCCAGCAGCTTACGAGGGCGGGGGTCGGATCCCCAGCATTTT; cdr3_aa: CASSLRGRGSDPQHF
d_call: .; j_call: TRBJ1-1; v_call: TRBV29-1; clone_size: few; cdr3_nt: TGCAGCGTTGACGTTACCTCTAGCAGCACTGAAGCTTTCTTT; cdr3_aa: CSVDVTSSSTEAFF
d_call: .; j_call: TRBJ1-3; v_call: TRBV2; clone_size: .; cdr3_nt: TGTGCCAGCAGTGAAGGGGTTTTCTCTGGAAACACCATATATTTT; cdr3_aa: CASSEGVFSGNTIYF
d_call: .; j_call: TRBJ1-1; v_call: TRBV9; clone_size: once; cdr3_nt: TGTGCCAGCAGCGTAGAAGTCAGTTGGAACACTGAAGCTTTCTTT; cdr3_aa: CASSVEVSWNTEAFF
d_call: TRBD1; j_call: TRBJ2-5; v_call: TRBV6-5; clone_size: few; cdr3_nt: TGTGCCAGCGCCCAAAGACAGGGGATCCGAGAGACCCAGTACTTC; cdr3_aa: CASAQRQGIRETQYF
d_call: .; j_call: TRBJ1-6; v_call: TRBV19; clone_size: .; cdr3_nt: TGTGCCAGTAGTCTCAGGGGTAATAATTCACCCCTCCACTTT; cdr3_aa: CASSLRGNNSPLHF
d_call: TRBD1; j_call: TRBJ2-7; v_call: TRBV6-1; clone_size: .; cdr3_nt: TGTGCCAGCGACAGGGAGAACGAGCAGTACTTC; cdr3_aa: CASDRENEQYF
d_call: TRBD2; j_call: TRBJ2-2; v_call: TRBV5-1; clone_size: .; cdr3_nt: TGCGCCAGCAGCCCCGGACTAGCGCCGAACACCGGGGAGCTGTTTTTT; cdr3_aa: CASSPGLAPNTGELFF
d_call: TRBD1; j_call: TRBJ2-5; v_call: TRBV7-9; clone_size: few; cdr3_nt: TGTGCCAGCAGCTCAGGGGGCCCGGGCCTCCAAGAGACCCAGTACTTC; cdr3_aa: CASSSGGPGLQETQYF
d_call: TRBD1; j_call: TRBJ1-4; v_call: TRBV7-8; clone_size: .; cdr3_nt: TGTGCCAGCAGCTTAGCCAGGGGGGGGGAAAAACTGTTTTTT; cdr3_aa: CASSLARGGEKLFF
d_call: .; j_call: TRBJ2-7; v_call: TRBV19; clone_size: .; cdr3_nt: TGTGCCAGTAGTAGGGCCGCCCTCTCCTACGAGCAGTACTTC; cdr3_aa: CASSRAALSYEQYF
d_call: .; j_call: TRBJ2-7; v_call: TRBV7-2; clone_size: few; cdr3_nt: TGTGCCAGCAGCTTCCCGCCGGCAGGAAAAACCTACGAGCAGTACTTC; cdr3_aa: CASSFPPAGKTYEQYF
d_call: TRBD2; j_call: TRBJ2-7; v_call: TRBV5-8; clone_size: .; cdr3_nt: TGTGCCAGCAGCGTTAGCGGGGGGGCATACGAGCAGTACTTC; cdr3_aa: CASSVSGGAYEQYF
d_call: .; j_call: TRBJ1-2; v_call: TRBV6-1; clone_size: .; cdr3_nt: TGTGCCAGCAGAACAAGTAGGGGTCCGAGCTATGGCTACACCTTC; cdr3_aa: CASRTSRGPSYGYTF
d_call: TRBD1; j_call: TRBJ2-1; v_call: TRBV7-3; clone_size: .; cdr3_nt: TGTGCCAGCAGCTTAGGACAGGGCACAAGGAATGAGCAGTTCTTC; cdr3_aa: CASSLGQGTRNEQFF
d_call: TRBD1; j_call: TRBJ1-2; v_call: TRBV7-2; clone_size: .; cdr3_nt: TGTGCCAGCAGCTTAAGTAGAGGGACAGGGTTTGGCTACACCTTC; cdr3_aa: CASSLSRGTGFGYTF
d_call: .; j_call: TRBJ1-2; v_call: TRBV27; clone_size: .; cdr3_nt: TGTGCCAGCAGTTTTTCTAGGGCCGCCTATGGCTACACCTTC; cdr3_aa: CASSFSRAAYGYTF
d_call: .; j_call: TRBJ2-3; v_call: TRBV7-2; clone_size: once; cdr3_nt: TGTGCCAGCAGCTTAGCAGGGGATACCACAGATACGCAGTATTTT; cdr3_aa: CASSLAGDTTDTQYF
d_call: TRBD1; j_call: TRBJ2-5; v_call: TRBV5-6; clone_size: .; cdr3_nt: TGTGCCAGCAGCTTGAAGGGACAGGGGGGATGGCAAGAGACCCAGTACTTC; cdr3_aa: CASSLKGQGGWQETQYF
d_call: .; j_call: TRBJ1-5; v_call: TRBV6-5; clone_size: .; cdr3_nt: TGTGCCAGCAGTCCCTCCTTGGGGAAGCAGCCCCAGCATTTT; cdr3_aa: CASSPSLGKQPQHF
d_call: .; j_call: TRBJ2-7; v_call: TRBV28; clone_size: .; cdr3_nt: TGTGCCAGCAGACTAGGTGGGGCAAAGTACGAGCAGTACTTC; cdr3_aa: CASRLGGAKYEQYF
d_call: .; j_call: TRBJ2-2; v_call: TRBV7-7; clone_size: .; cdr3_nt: TGTGCCAGCAGCCACTCGAGGCTCGGGAACACCGGGGAGCTGTTTTTT; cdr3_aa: CASSHSRLGNTGELFF
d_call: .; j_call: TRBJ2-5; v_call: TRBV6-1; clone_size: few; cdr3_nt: TGTGCCAGCACGGGTGTAGAGACCCAGTACTTC; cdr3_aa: CASTGVETQYF
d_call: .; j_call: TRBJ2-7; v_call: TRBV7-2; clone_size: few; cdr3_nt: TGTGCCAGCAGCTTAGATGGAACACTCGACGAGCAGTACTTC; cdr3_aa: CASSLDGTLDEQYF
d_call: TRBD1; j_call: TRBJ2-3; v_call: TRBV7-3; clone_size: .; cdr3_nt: TGTGCCAGCAGCCCCCCACAGGGGGCGTTTGGTACGCAGTATTTT; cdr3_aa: CASSPPQGAFGTQYF